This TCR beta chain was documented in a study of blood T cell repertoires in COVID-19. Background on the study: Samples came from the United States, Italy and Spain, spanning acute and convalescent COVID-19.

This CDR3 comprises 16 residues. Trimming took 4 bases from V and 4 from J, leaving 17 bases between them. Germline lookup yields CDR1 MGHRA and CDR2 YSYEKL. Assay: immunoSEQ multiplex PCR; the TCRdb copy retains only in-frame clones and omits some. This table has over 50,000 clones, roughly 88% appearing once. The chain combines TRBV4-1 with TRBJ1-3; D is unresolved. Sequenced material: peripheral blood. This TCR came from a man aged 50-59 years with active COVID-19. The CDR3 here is CASSRRTFTGGNTIYF. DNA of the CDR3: TGCGCCAGCAGCCGCCGGACCTTTACGGGAGGAAACACCATATATTTT.